These 8 T cell receptor beta chains came from one sample sequenced in a study of tumor and adjacent non-tumor tissue in lung cancer. The template was RNA from unsorted bulk tissue. The normal lung tissue was taken more than 3 cm from the tumor edge. Three rounds of nested PCR, following a modified ARM-PCR protocol, produced the TCRbeta library. TCRdb re-analysed the multiplex PCR reads in MiXCR, keeping a single row per CDR3 protein. The data contain 70,000 to 90,000 distinct CDR3 sequences, around 70% of them singletons. The sample comprised distant non-tumor lung tissue. The receptors were gathered from a woman aged 45 to 65 with non-small cell lung cancer.

Turning to this clonotype: Germline is not matched at one junction end, which may reflect a read error. The chain combines TRBV20-1 with TRBJ2-7, with TRBD1 matching 7 bases. The CDR3 contains 12 residues. Germline V CDR1 and CDR2: DFQATT, SNEGSKA (reference sequence). The CDR3, as DNA: TGCAATGCTACGGGACAGCGGTACGAGCAATACTTC. It yields the protein CNATGQRYEQYF.

In its sample, this clonotype was seen a few times. Mismatch with germline at one junction end may stem from a read error. The chain has TRBV11-2 and TRBJ1-4; D is unclear. The V gene's germline CDR1 is SGHAT and CDR2 FQNNGV. This CDR3 comprises 14 residues. The CDR3 sequence is CANSLDSTNEKLFF. The CDR3 DNA follows: TGTGCCAACAGCCTTGATAGCACTAATGAGAAACTGTTTTTC.

The genes are TRBV28 and TRBJ2-5, with 7 bases that match TRBD1. V lost 5 bases to trimming and J lost 2 bases; unmatched junction nucleotides: 8. The CDR3 loop spans 15 amino acids. CDR1 and CDR2 (germline): MDHEN, SYDVKM. CDR3 region: CASSPRGQEQETQYF. The CDR3 DNA follows: TGTGCCAGCAGTCCGAGGGGGCAGGAACAAGAGACCCAGTACTTC.

Turning to this clonotype: This may arise from a read error, as a much more abundant clone is one base away. The chain recombines TRBV20-1 with TRBJ2-7; D possibly corresponds to TRBD2 (6 bases). This CDR3 contains 16 residues. Germline-derived CDR1 and CDR2 are DFQATT and SNEGSKA (reference sequence). Between the trimmed V and J ends, which lost 7 bases and 0 bases, there was a span of 22 bases. CDR3: CSVSSSRGGNSYEQYF. CDR3 bases: TGCAGTGTTAGCTCATCGAGGGGCGGGAACTCCTACGAGCAGTACTTC.

This clonotype was observed a handful of times. The chain employs TRBV7-9 and TRBJ1-1; D unclear. V lost 5 bases and J lost 8, with 12 bases in between. CDR3 size: 12 residues. Germline loops: CDR1 SEHNR, CDR2 FQNEAQ (reference sequence). The CDR3 here is CASSPVGEEAFF. The DNA of the CDR3 is TGTGCCAGCAGCCCAGTAGGTGAGGAAGCTTTCTTT.

This clonotype was observed at least ten times. This chain joins TRBV12-3 or TRBV12-4 and TRBJ1-1; D possibly corresponds to TRBD1 (5 bases). The CDR3 extends over 13 amino acids. Trimming cost V 1 base and J 4 bases, with 7 bases left between them. The CDR3 nucleotides are TGTGCCAGCAGTTTAGAGGGGTTCACTGAAGCTTTCTTT. Its translation is CASSLEGFTEAFF.

J is TRBJ2-1 and V is TRBV5-6, with TRBD2 matching over 7 bases. V was pared by 4 bases and J by 8 bases, with 12 bases of the junction left unmatched. This CDR3 is 15 amino acids long. Germline values: CDR1 SGHDT, CDR2 YYEEEE. In DNA form, the CDR3 reads TGTGCCAGCAGCCTCCCATGGGGGGGGGGGGATGAGCAGTTCTTC. It encodes CASSLPWGGGDEQFF.

On this clonotype itself: The junction does not match germline at one end; this may be a read error. The chain couples TRBV6-6 to TRBJ1-1, with a weak D call TRBD1 (6 bases). CDR1 and CDR2 from the germline V gene are MNHNY and SVGAGI (reference sequence). This CDR3 has 13 amino acids. CDR3 in amino acids: CASRPTGNTEASF. CDR3 nucleotide sequence: TGTGCCAGCAGACCGACAGGAAACACTGAAGCTTCCTTT.